One and the same sample provided the 7 T cell receptor beta chains below, sequenced in a study of early T cells in non-severe SARS-CoV-2 infection. TCRdb called the 5' RACE reads again in MiXCR, with one record for every CDR3 protein. Among under 35,000 distinct CDR3 sequences, approximately 4.2% were seen once, and the ten largest hold roughly 12%. The sample taken for sequencing was whole blood. The source is an adult who was a healthcare worker with PCR-confirmed SARS-CoV-2 infection or an uninfected control (not recorded which).

In this sample, this clonotype turned up many times. The chain recombines TRBV9 with TRBJ2-7, with 7 bases lining up with TRBD2. Unmatched junction bases numbered 4, after V lost 0 bases and J lost 1 base. The CDR3 covers 15 residues. Germline V lookup: CDR1 SGDLS, CDR2 YYNGEE. The CDR3 bases are TGTGCCAGCAGCGTAGGCGGCGGGGGTTCCTACGAGCAGTACTTC. Translating it yields CASSVGGGGSYEQYF.

This clonotype was detected only a few times. The chain is built from TRBV12-3 or TRBV12-4 and TRBJ2-5; D may match TRBD1 or TRBD2 (5 bases each). Trimming shortened V by 6 bases and J by 4 bases, and 15 bases separated the two germline ends. The CDR3 consists of 14 residues. The CDR3 nucleotides are TGTGCCAGCAGGCCCTCAACTAGGGGAGAGACCCAGTACTTC. Encoded protein: CASRPSTRGETQYF.

This clonotype came up a few times. The rearrangement uses TRBV5-1 and TRBJ2-1; 12 nucleotides line up with TRBD2. CDR1 and CDR2 (germline): SGHRS, YFSETQ. This CDR3 spans 14 amino acids. V lost 5 bases and J lost 10; bases outside the gene matches: 7. For the CDR3, the DNA is TGCGCCAGCAGAACTAGACTAGCGGGGGTCGAGCAGTTCTTC. It is translated as CASRTRLAGVEQFF.

The chain couples TRBV9 to TRBJ2-7; weak D call: TRBD1 (5 bases). The CDR3 length is 12 residues. Between the trimmed V and J ends, which lost 0 bases and 9 bases, there was a span of 10 bases. Germline loops: CDR1 SGDLS, CDR2 YYNGEE. DNA of the CDR3: TGTGCCAGCAGCGTAGATCAGGGTGCGCAGTACTTC. This sequence encodes CASSVDQGAQYF.

This clonotype was counted at least ten times. The chain is built from TRBV5-1 and TRBJ1-6; D is ambiguous. CDR3 length equals 16 residues. Germline V gives CDR1 SGHRS, CDR2 YFSETQ. V was clipped by 3 bases and J by 2 bases, with 12 bases between them. DNA of the CDR3: TGCGCCAGCAGCTCGACTAACTGGGCCTATAATTCACCCCTCCACTTT. It codes for CASSSTNWAYNSPLHF.

This clonotype has ten or more counts. The chain recombines TRBV12-3 or TRBV12-4 with TRBJ2-7; perhaps TRBD1 as D (6 bases). CDR3 length: 14 amino acids. With 6 bases removed from V and 2 bases from J, the gap between germline ends came to 14 bases. Here the CDR3 DNA reads TGTGCCAGCAGCCCGGGACACGCCACCTACGAGCAGTACTTC. Translated, it gives CASSPGHATYEQYF.

The rearrangement uses TRBV18 and TRBJ2-3, with 12 bases fitting TRBD2. Germline CDR1 reads KGHSH; CDR2 reads LQKENI. The CDR3 has 16 amino acids. With V trimmed by 3 bases and J by 2 bases, 3 bases remained unmatched. The CDR3 nucleotides are TGTGCCAGCTCACCCTGGACTAGCGGGGACACAGATACGCAGTATTTT. The encoded protein is CASSPWTSGDTDTQYF.